These 6 T cell receptor beta chains originate from one sample sequenced in a study of Graves' ophthalmopathy and Graves' hyperthyroidism. RNA transcripts served as template for amplifying TCR beta CDR3 sequences. An initial RT-PCR round employing HTBI primers preceded a second-round multiplex PCR. One entry per CDR3 protein, called by TCRdb with MiXCR from the multiplex PCR reads. The sample holds 300,000 to 400,000 distinct CDR3 sequences; 17% are singletons and the top ten take roughly an eighth. The sequencing input was peripheral blood. These receptors were obtained from an adult man with Graves' ophthalmopathy.

The chain uses TRBV5-4 and TRBJ2-5; 15 bases align to TRBD2. The CDR3 totals 18 residues. Germline loops: CDR1 SGHNT, CDR2 YYREEE (reference sequence). J was trimmed by 5 bases and V by 2 bases; bases with no gene match: 10. The CDR3 region is CASSFLSGLAGGMETQYF. In DNA, the CDR3 is TGTGCCAGCAGCTTTCTGTCGGGACTAGCGGGGGGTATGGAGACCCAGTACTTC.

This clonotype was counted ten times or more. This rearrangement joins TRBV6-1 to TRBJ2-7, with D unresolved. This CDR3 spans 12 amino acids. Trimming took 7 bases from V and 2 from J, leaving 9 bases between them. In germline, CDR1 is MNHNS, CDR2 SASEGT. CDR3 in amino acids: CASTRTAYEQYF. The CDR3 DNA is TGTGCCAGCACCCGAACGGCCTACGAGCAGTACTTC.

In its sample, this clonotype was seen many times. The V call is TRBV29-1, the J call TRBJ2-2; D unclear. The germline V gene has CDR1 SQVTM and CDR2 ANQGSEA. Trimming took 7 bases from V and 5 from J, leaving 17 bases between them. The CDR3 is 14 amino acids. Here the CDR3 reads CSARWGRDTGELFF. The CDR3 DNA reads as TGCAGCGCGCGGTGGGGTAGGGATACCGGGGAGCTGTTTTTT.

This clonotype was recorded at least ten times. The chain recombines TRBV6-1 with TRBJ1-2; no clear D. V was shortened by 4 bases and J by 6 bases, with 3 bases between the two germline ends. The CDR3 has 10 residues. Germline V gene sequence: CDR1 MNHNS, CDR2 SASEGT. The CDR3 region has the DNA TGTGCCAGCAGTGCCAATGGCTACACCTTC. Translated: CASSANGYTF.

This clonotype was recorded many times. The rearrangement uses TRBV7-2 and TRBJ2-5; no definite D call. Germline assignment: CDR1 SGHTA and CDR2 FQGNSA. The CDR3 loop spans 14 amino acids. V was cut by 1 base and J by 4 bases, with 10 bases left in between. CDR3 DNA sequence: TGTGCCAGCAGCTTAGATCCGGCCGGAGAGACCCAGTACTTC. Its translation: CASSLDPAGETQYF.

In its sample, this clonotype was seen many times. The rearrangement links TRBV12-3 or TRBV12-4 to TRBJ1-2, with D perhaps matching TRBD1 (5 bases). With 3 bases removed from V and 4 bases from J, the gap between germline ends came to 12 bases. The CDR3 loop spans 14 amino acids. CDR3 loop: CASSFEGLGYGYTF. The DNA for the CDR3 is TGTGCCAGCAGTTTTGAGGGGTTAGGCTATGGCTACACCTTC.